Reported below is one TCR beta chain. The antigen remains unidentified. Libraries were prepared by immunoSEQ multiplex PCR; TCRdb keeps only in-frame clonotypes and omits some of them. The table lists around 82,000 clones, around 84% of them singletons. This sample was taken from a study of PD-L1 blockade in urothelial cancer. V was shortened by 3 bases and J by 0 bases, with 9 bases between the two germline ends. The length of the CDR3 is 14 residues. The V gene's germline CDR1 is SGHTA and CDR2 FQGNSA. Study-level points and caveats: Lower pretreatment blood TCR clonality, under the median, predicted better survival, researchers reported.

Described time point: pretreatment peripheral blood. The genes are TRBV7-2 and TRBJ2-7; possible D gene TRBD1, 5 bases. The sample consisted of PBMCs, taken around atezolizumab (anti-PD-L1) treatment. This clonotype was sampled from a man aged 60 to 69 with urothelial cancer. Here the CDR3 DNA reads TGTGCCAGCAGCTTGGCTGACAGCTCCTACGAGCAGTACTTC. Translated: CASSLADSSYEQYF.